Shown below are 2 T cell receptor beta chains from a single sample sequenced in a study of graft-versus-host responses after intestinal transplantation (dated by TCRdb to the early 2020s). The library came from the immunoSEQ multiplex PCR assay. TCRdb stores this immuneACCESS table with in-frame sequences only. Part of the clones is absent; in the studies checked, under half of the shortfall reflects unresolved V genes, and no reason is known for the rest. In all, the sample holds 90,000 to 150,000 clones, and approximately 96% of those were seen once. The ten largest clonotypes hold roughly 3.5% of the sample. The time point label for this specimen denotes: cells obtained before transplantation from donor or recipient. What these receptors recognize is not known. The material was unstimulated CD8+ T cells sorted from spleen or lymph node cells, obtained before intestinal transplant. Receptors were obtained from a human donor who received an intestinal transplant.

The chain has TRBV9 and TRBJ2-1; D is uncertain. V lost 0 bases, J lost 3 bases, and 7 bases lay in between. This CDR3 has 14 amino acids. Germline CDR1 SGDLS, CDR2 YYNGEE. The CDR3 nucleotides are TGTGCCAGCAGCGTAGACTCGGGCTACAATGAGCAGTTCTTC. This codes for CASSVDSGYNEQFF.

CDR3 protein: CSVGTGNTEAFF. The CDR3 coding sequence is TGCAGCGTTGGGACGGGGAACACTGAAGCTTTCTTT. The chain combines TRBV29-1 with TRBJ1-1; the D is unclear. V lost 4 bases and J lost 1, with 7 bases in between. Germline V gene sequence: CDR1 SQVTM, CDR2 ANQGSEA. The CDR3 has 12 residues.